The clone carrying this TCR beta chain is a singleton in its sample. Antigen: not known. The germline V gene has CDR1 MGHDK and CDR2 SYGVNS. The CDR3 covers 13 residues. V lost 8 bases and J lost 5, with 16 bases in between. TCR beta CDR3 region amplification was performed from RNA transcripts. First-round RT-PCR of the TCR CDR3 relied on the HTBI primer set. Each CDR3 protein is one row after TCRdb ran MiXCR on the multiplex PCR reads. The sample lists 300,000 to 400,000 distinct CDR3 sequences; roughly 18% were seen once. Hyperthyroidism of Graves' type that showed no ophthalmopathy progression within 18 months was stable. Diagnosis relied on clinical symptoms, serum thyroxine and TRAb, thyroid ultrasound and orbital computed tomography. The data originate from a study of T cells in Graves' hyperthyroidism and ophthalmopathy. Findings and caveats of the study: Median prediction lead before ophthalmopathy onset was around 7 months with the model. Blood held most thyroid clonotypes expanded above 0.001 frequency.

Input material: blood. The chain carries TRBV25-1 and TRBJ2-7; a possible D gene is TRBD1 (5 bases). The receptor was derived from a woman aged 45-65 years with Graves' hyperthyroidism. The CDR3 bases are TGTGCCAGCGGTAGCTGGGGCAGGGACGAGCAGTACTTC. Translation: CASGSWGRDEQYF.